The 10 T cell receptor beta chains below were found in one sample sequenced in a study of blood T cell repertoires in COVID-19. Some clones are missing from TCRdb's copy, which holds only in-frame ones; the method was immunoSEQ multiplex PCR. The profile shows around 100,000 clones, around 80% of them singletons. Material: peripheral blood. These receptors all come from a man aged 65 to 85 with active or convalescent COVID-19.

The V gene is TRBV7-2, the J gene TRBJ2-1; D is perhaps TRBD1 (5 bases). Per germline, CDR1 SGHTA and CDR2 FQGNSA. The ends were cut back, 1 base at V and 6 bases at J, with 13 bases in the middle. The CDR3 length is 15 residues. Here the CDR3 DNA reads TGTGCCAGCAGCTTAGTAAGTGACAGTATCAATGAGCAGTTCTTC. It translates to CASSLVSDSINEQFF.

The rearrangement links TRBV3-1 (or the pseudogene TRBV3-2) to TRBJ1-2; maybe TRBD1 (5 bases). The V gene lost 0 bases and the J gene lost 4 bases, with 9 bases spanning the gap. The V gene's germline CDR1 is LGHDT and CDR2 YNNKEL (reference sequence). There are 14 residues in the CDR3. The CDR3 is CASSQDPGGYGYTF. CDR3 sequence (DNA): TGTGCCAGCAGCCAAGATCCCGGGGGCTATGGCTACACCTTC.

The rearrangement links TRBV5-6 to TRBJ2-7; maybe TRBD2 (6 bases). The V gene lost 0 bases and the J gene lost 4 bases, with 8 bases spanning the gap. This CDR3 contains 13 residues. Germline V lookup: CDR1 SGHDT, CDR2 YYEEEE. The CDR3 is CASSLGTTYEQYF. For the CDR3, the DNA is TGTGCCAGCAGCTTGGGGACTACGTACGAGCAGTACTTC.

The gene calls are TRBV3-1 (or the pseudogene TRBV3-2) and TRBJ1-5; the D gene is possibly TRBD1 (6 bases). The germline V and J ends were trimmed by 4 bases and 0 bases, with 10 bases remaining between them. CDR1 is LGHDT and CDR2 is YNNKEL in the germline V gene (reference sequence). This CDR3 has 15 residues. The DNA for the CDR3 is TGTGCCAGCAGCCCAGGGGCGCTTAGCAATCAGCCCCAGCATTTT. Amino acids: CASSPGALSNQPQHF.

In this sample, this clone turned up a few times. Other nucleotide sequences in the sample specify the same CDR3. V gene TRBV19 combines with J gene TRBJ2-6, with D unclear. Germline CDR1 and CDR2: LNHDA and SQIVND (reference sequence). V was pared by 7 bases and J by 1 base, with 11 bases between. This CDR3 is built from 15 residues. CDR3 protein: CASTYSSSGANVLTF. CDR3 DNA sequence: TGTGCCAGTACGTACAGTAGTTCTGGGGCCAACGTCCTGACTTTC.

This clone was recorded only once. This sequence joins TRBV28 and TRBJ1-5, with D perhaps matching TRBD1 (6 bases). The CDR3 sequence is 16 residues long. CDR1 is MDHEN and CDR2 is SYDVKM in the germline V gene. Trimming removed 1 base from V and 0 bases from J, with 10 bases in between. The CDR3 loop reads CASSLLRGFSNQPQHF. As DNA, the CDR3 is TGTGCCAGCAGTTTATTGAGGGGGTTTAGCAATCAGCCCCAGCATTTT. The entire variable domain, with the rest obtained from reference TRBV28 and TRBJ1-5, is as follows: DVKVTQSSRYLVKRTGEKVFLECVQDMDHENMFWYRQDPGLGLRLIYFSYDVKMKEKGDIPEGYSVSREKKERFSLILESASTNQTSMYLCASSLLRGFSNQPQHFGDGTRLSIL.

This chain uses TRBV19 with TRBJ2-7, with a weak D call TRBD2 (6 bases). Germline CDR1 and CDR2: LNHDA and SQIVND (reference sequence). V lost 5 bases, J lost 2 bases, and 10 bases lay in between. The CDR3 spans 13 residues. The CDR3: CASSARRAYEQYF. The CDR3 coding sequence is TGTGCCAGTAGTGCCCGGAGGGCCTACGAGCAGTACTTC.

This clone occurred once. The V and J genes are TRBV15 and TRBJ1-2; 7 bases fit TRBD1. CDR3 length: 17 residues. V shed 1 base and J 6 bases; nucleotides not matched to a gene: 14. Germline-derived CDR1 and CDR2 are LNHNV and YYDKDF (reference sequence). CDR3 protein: CATSRGPSDRAWNGYTF. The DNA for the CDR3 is TGTGCCACCAGCAGAGGCCCATCCGACAGGGCTTGGAATGGCTACACCTTC.

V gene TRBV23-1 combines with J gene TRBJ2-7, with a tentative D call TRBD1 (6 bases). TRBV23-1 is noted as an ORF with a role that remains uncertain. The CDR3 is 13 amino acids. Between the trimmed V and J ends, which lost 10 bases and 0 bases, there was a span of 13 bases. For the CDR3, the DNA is TGCGCCAACGGGACACCCTGCTCCTACGAGCAGTACTTC. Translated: CANGTPCSYEQYF.

The CDR3 region is CATSDKDSRVPSGSSYNEQFF. CDR3 bases: TGTGCCACCAGTGATAAGGATTCCAGGGTCCCTAGCGGGAGCTCCTACAATGAGCAGTTCTTC. The chain joins TRBV24-1 to TRBJ2-1; TRBD2 matches 10 bases. The CDR3 length is 21 residues. Germline V gene lookup returns CDR1 KGHDR and CDR2 SFDVKD. V dropped 3 bases and J dropped 0; count of bases not matched to a gene: 16.